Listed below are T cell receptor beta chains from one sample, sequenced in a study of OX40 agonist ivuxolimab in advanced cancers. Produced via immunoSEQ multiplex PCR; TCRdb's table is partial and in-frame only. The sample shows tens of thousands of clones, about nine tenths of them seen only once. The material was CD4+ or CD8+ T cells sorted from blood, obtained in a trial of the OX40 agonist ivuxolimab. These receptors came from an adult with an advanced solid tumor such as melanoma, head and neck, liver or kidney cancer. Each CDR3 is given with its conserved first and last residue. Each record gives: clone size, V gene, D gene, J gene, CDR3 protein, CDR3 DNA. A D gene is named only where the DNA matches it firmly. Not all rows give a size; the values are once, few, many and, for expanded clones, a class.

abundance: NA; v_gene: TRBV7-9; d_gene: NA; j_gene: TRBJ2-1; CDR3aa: CASSLAGATYNEQFF; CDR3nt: TGTGCCAGCAGCTTAGCGGGGGCCACCTACAATGAGCAGTTCTTC
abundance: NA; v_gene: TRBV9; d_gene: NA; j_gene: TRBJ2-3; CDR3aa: CASSVKGVGTDTQYF; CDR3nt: TGTGCCAGCAGCGTAAAGGGGGTGGGGACAGATACGCAGTATTTT
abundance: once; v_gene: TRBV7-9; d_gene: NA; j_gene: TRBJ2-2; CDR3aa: CASSQTRDRSTGELFF; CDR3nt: TGTGCCAGCAGCCAAACTCGCGACAGATCCACCGGGGAGCTGTTTTTT
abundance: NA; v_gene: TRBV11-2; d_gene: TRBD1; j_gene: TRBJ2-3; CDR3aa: CASSSYDLRDSLFRTQYF; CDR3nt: TGTGCCAGCAGCTCGTACGACCTCCGGGACAGCCTCTTTAGGACGCAGTATTTT
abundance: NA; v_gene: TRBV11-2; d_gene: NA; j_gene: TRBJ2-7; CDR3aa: CASSSPGTLLEQYF; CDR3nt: TGTGCCAGCAGCTCCCCCGGGACTCTCTTGGAGCAGTACTTC
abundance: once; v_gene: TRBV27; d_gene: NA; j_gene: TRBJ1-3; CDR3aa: CASSSGVSGNTIYF; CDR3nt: TGTGCCAGCAGCTCCGGAGTTTCTGGAAACACCATATATTTT
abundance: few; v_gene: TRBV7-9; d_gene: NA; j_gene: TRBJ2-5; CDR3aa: CASSLAAETQYF; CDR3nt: TGTGCCAGCAGCTTAGCGGCGGAGACCCAGTACTTC
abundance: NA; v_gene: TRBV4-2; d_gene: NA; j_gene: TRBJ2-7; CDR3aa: CASSQAVEQYF; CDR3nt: TGTGCCAGCAGCCAGGCGGTCGAGCAGTACTTC
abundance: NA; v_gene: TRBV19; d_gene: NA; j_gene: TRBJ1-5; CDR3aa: CASSEGGQPQHF; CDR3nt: TGTGCCAGTAGTGAGGGAGGACAGCCCCAGCATTTT
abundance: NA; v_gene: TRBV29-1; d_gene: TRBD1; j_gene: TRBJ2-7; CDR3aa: CSVELETGSSYEQYF; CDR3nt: TGCAGCGTTGAACTCGAGACAGGGAGCTCCTACGAGCAGTACTTC
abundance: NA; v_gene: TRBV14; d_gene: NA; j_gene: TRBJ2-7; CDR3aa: CASSHTWGVPYEQYF; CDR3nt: TGTGCCAGCAGTCATACATGGGGTGTCCCCTACGAGCAGTACTTC
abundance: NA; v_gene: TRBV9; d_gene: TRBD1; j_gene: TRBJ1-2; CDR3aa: CASSPEGQGATYGYTF; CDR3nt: TGTGCCAGCAGCCCAGAGGGACAGGGGGCCACCTATGGCTACACCTTC
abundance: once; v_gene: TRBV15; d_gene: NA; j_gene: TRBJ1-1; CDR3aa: CAISLDGNTEAFF; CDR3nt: TGTGCCATTAGCTTGGACGGGAACACTGAAGCTTTCTTT
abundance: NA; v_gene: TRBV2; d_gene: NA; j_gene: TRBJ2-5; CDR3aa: CASSERRESARYQETQYF; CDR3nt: TGTGCCAGCAGTGAAAGAAGGGAGTCAGCCCGATATCAAGAGACCCAGTACTTC
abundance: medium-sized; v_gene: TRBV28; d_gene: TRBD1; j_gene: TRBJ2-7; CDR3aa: CASSPRQGTWGYEQYF; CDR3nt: TGTGCCAGCAGTCCACGACAGGGGACCTGGGGCTACGAGCAGTACTTC
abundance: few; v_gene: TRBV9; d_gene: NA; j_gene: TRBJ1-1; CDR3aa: CASSPSGTEAFF; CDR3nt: TGTGCCAGCAGCCCGAGTGGAACTGAAGCTTTCTTT
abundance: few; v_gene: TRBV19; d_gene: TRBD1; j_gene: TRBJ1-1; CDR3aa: CASRPGGTEAFF; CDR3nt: TGTGCCAGCCGCCCAGGGGGCACTGAAGCTTTCTTT
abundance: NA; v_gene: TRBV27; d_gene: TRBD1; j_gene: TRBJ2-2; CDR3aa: CASSLQGALTGELFF; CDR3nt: TGTGCCAGCAGTTTACAGGGGGCGCTTACCGGGGAGCTGTTTTTT
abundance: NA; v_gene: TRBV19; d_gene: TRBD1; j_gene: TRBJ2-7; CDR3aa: CASSPGQGGYEQYF; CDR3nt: TGTGCCAGTAGTCCAGGACAGGGGGGCTACGAGCAGTACTTC
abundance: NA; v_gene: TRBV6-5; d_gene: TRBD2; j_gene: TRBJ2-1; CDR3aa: CASIGLAPHEQFF; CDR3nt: TGTGCCAGCATCGGACTAGCCCCCCATGAGCAGTTCTTC
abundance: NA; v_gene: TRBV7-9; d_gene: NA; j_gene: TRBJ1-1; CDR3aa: CASSLVDRLNTEAFF; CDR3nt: TGTGCCAGCAGCTTAGTCGACAGGTTGAACACTGAAGCTTTCTTT
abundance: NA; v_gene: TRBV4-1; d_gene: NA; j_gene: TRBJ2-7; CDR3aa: CASSQGGDRAEQYF; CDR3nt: TGCGCCAGCAGCCAAGGGGGAGATCGCGCCGAGCAGTACTTC
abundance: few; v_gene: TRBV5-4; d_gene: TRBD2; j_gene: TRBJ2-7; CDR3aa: CASSPTGLAGTEQYF; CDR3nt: TGTGCCAGCAGTCCTACAGGGCTAGCGGGTACCGAGCAGTACTTC
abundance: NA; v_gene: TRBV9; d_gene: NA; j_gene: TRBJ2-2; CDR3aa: CASSTAGDYTGELFF; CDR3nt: TGTGCCAGCAGCACGGCCGGGGACTACACCGGGGAGCTGTTTTTT
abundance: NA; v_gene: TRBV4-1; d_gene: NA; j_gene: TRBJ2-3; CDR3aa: CASSQASGVRTDTQYF; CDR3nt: TGCGCCAGCAGCCAAGCGTCCGGGGTCCGCACAGATACGCAGTATTTT
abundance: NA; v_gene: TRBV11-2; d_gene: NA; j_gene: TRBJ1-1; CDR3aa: CASSGGGANTEAFF; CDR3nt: TGTGCCAGCAGCGGAGGGGGGGCAAACACTGAAGCTTTCTTT
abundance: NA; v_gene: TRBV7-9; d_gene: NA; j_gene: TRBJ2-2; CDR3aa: CASSFIGGELFF; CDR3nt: TGTGCCAGCAGCTTTATCGGCGGGGAGCTGTTTTTT
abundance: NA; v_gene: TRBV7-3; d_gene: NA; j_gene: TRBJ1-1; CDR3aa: CASSLSGHTNTEAFF; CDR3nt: TGTGCCAGCAGCTTATCGGGACACACGAACACTGAAGCTTTCTTT
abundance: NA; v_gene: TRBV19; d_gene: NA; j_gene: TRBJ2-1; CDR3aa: CASSIASLNEQFF; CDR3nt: TGTGCCAGTAGTATAGCCAGCTTGAATGAGCAGTTCTTC
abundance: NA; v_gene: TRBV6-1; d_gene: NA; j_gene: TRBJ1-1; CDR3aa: CASSEGPLSTEAFF; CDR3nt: TGTGCCAGCAGTGAAGGGCCCCTATCCACTGAAGCTTTCTTT
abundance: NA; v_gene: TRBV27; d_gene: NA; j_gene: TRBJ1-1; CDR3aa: CASSFGFGAEAFF; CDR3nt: TGTGCCAGCAGTTTTGGGTTCGGGGCCGAAGCTTTCTTT
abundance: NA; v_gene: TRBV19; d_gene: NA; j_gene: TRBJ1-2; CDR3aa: CATNHGVIGGYTF; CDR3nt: TGTGCCACCAACCACGGGGTCATTGGAGGCTACACCTTC
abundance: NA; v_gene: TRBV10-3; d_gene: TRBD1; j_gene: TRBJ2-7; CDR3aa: CAISVSGTGSYEQYF; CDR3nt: TGTGCCATCAGTGTCTCCGGGACAGGCTCCTACGAGCAGTACTTC
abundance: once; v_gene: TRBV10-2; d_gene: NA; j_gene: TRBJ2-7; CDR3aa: CASSVGQSSYEQYF; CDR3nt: TGCGCCAGCAGTGTTGGGCAGAGCTCCTACGAGCAGTACTTC
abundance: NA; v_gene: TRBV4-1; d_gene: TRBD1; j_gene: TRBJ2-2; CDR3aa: CASSQGPGTGVTGELFF; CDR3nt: TGCGCCAGCAGCCAAGGACCCGGGACAGGGGTTACCGGGGAGCTGTTTTTT
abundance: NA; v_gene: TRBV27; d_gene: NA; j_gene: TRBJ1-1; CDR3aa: CASRGIEPFYGDTEAFF; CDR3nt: TGTGCCAGCAGAGGGATTGAGCCCTTCTACGGGGACACTGAAGCTTTCTTT
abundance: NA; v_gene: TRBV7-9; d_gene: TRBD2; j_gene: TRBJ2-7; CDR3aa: CAIPSGGIEQYF; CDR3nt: TGTGCCATCCCTAGCGGGGGTATTGAGCAGTACTTC
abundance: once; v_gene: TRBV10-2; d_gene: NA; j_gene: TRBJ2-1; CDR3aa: CASSESGYNEQFF; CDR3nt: TGCGCCAGCAGTGAGTCGGGTTACAATGAGCAGTTCTTC
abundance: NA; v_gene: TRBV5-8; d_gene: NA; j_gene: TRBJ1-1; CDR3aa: CASSLLMTGIGGNTEAFF; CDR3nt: TGTGCCAGCAGCCTCCTGATGACAGGCATAGGGGGGAACACTGAAGCTTTCTTT
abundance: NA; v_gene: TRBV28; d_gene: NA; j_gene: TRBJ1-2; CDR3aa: CASSFPSNYGYTF; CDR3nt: TGTGCCAGCAGTTTCCCATCTAACTATGGCTACACCTTC
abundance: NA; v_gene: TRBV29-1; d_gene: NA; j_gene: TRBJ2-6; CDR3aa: CSVAGAGANVLTF; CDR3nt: TGCAGCGTGGCAGGGGCTGGGGCCAACGTCCTGACTTTC